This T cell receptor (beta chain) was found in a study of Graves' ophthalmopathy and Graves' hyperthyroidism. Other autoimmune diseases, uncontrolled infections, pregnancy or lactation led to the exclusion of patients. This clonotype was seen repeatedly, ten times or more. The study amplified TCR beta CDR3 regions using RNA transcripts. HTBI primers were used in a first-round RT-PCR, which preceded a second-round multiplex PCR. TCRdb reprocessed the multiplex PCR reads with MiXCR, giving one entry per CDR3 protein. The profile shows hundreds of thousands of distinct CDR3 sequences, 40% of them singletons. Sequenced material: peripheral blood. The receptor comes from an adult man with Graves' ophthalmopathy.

The chain's CDR3 is CAISVRGGTEAFF. CDR3 sequence (DNA): TGTGCCATCAGTGTAAGGGGTGGCACTGAAGCTTTCTTT. The V and J genes are TRBV10-3 and TRBJ1-1, with D perhaps matching TRBD1 (5 bases). Germline values: CDR1 ENHRY, CDR2 SYGVKD. The CDR3 sequence is 13 residues long. The ends were cut back, 4 bases at V and 4 bases at J, with 10 bases in the middle.